Below are 32 T cell receptor beta chains sequenced from a single sample in a study of cytomegalovirus exposure and HLA in healthy donors. Sequencing was performed with immunoSEQ multiplex PCR; in TCRdb, only in-frame clones are kept and a portion is missing. Of over 110,000 clones in the sample, just under 85% are singletons; the top ten hold 1.4%. Sequencing was carried out using PBMCs. These receptors were collected from a woman under 40 in good health and CMV-seronegative.

This clone was recorded once. The chain has TRBV19 and TRBJ1-6, with no clear D. The CDR3 consists of 13 residues. Trimming left V 0 bases short and J 14 bases short, with 11 bases between. Germline V lookup: CDR1 LNHDA, CDR2 SQIVND (reference sequence). In nucleotides, the CDR3 is TGTGCCAGTAGTATAGATCTTGGAGGGTCCCTCCACTTT. This encodes CASSIDLGGSLHF.

The chain uses TRBV7-8 and TRBJ2-7, with 10 bases matching TRBD1. Germline V gene lookup returns CDR1 SGHVS and CDR2 FQNEAQ. The length of the CDR3 is 16 residues. J was trimmed by 1 base and V by 5 bases; bases with no gene match: 8. This chain's CDR3 is CASSLPPGQGSYEQYF. Here the CDR3 DNA reads TGTGCCAGCAGCCTTCCCCCGGGACAGGGGTCCTACGAGCAGTACTTC.

This clone was counted a single time. The gene calls are TRBV5-1 and TRBJ1-4; D possibly corresponds to TRBD1 (6 bases). With 4 bases removed from V and 0 bases from J, the gap between germline ends came to 10 bases. Germline V CDR1 and CDR2: SGHRS, YFSETQ. The CDR3 runs 15 residues. CDR3 protein: CASSPQGTTNEKLFF. Written as DNA, the CDR3 is TGCGCCAGCAGCCCACAGGGTACAACTAATGAAAAACTGTTTTTT. Supplemented by reference TRBV5-1 and TRBJ1-4, the full variable domain reads KAGVTQTPRYLIKTRGQQVTLSCSPISGHRSVSWYQQTPGQGLQFLFEYFSETQRNKGNFPGRFSGRQFSNSRSEMNVSTLELGDSALYLCASSPQGTTNEKLFFGSGTQLSVL.

DNA for the CDR3: TGTGCCAGCTCACCACGTCCGAGGGACACTGAAGCTTTCTTT. Translation gives CASSPRPRDTEAFF. The chain uses TRBV18 and TRBJ1-1; D remains ambiguous. V lost 1 base and J lost 3, with 9 bases in between. Germline V gene sequence: CDR1 KGHSH, CDR2 LQKENI. The CDR3 is made up of 14 amino acids. The full variable domain, with the rest looked up from reference TRBV18 and TRBJ1-1, is NAGVMQNPRHLVRRRGQEARLRCSPMKGHSHVYWYRQLPEEGLKFMVYLQKENIIDESGMPKERFSAEFPKEGPSILRIQQVVRGDSAAYFCASSPRPRDTEAFFGQGTRLTVV.

This chain links TRBV7-3 with TRBJ2-1; a possible D gene is TRBD2 (6 bases). Trimming removed 5 bases at V and 5 bases at J, with 19 bases between. CDR1 SGHTA and CDR2 FQGTGA come from the germline V gene. This CDR3 has 16 residues. CDR3 in amino acids: CASSPTPGRGNNEQFF. The CDR3 DNA reads as TGTGCCAGCAGCCCTACGCCGGGCCGGGGGAACAATGAGCAGTTCTTC.

The V gene is TRBV4-3, the J gene TRBJ2-5; 9 bases agree with TRBD2. The CDR3 is 19 amino acids. Germline CDR1 reads LGHNA; CDR2 reads YSLEER. V lost 0 bases and J lost 5; bases outside the gene matches: 16. CDR3 sequence reads: CASSQDPTSGLPSRETQYF. In nucleotides, the CDR3 is TGCGCCAGCAGCCAAGATCCAACTAGCGGGCTACCAAGTCGGGAGACCCAGTACTTC.

The chain uses TRBV29-1 and TRBJ2-7; unclear D gene. Trimming removed 4 bases from V and 1 base from J, with 5 bases in between. The CDR3 runs 11 residues. CDR1 and CDR2 (germline): SQVTM, ANQGSEA. The CDR3: CSVGVSYEQYF. Here the CDR3 DNA reads TGCAGCGTTGGAGTATCCTACGAGCAGTACTTC.

The V call is TRBV4-2, the J call TRBJ2-1; D is perhaps TRBD1 (5 bases). Germline V gene lookup returns CDR1 LGHNA and CDR2 YNFKEQ. V shed 0 bases and J shed 4 bases, with 10 bases lying between them. The CDR3 contains 15 residues. CDR3: CASSQDRKGYNEQFF. The CDR3, as DNA: TGTGCCAGCAGCCAAGATCGTAAGGGGTACAATGAGCAGTTCTTC.

The V call is TRBV11-1, the J call TRBJ2-7; D is possibly TRBD1 (5 bases). Trimming cost V 7 bases and J 1 base, with 17 bases left between them. From germline, CDR1 is SGHAT and CDR2 FQDESV (reference sequence). This CDR3 is 15 amino acids long. The CDR3 is CASTPHGAASYEQYF. The CDR3 coding sequence is TGTGCCAGCACCCCTCATGGGGCAGCATCCTACGAGCAGTACTTC.

The rearrangement links TRBV2 to TRBJ1-2; TRBD1 agrees at 9 bases. The CDR3 totals 14 residues. Germline CDR1 is SNHLY and CDR2 is FYNNEI. J gave up 5 bases and V 5 bases, and 6 bases lay outside the gene matches. As DNA, the CDR3 is TGTGCCAGCAGTTGGACAGGGGAACTATATGGCTACACCTTC. Protein product: CASSWTGELYGYTF. The full variable domain, its missing parts supplied by reference TRBV2 and TRBJ1-2, is EPEVTQTPSHQVTQMGQEVILRCVPISNHLYFYWYRQILGQKVEFLVSFYNNEISEKSEIFDDQFSVERPDGSNFTLKIRSTKLEDSAMYFCASSWTGELYGYTFGSGTRLTVV.

This clone was seen a few times. The chain joins TRBV9 to TRBJ1-4; TRBD1 might be the D (5 bases). This CDR3 comprises 10 residues. The V end lost 6 bases, the J end lost 8 bases, and 5 bases lay between the germline ends. CDR1 is SGDLS and CDR2 is YYNGEE in the germline V gene. CDR3 in amino acids: CASTGEKLFF. CDR3 nucleotide sequence: TGTGCCAGCACAGGGGAAAAACTGTTTTTT. The whole variable domain, remainder taken from reference TRBV9 and TRBJ1-4, is DSGVTQTPKHLITATGQRVTLRCSPRSGDLSVYWYQQSLDQGLQFLIQYYNGEERAKGNILERFSAQQFPDLHSELNLSSLELGDSALYFCASTGEKLFFGSGTQLSVL.

J is TRBJ1-4 and V is TRBV4-1; TRBD1 matches at 9 bases. In germline, CDR1 is MGHRA, CDR2 YSYEKL. J gave up 6 bases and V 4 bases, and 9 bases lay outside the gene matches. This CDR3 region has 16 residues. DNA of the CDR3: TGCGCCAGCAGCCGAGAACCGGGACAGGGTTATGAAAAACTGTTTTTT. This encodes CASSREPGQGYEKLFF.

The chain carries TRBV9 and TRBJ1-3; perhaps TRBD1 as D (5 bases). The V gene lost 0 bases and the J gene lost 1 base, with 14 bases spanning the gap. The CDR3 spans 17 residues. Germline CDR1 SGDLS, CDR2 YYNGEE. The CDR3 DNA follows: TGTGCCAGCAGCGTAGATCCAGGGTCGTTTTCTGGAAACACCATATATTTT. Protein: CASSVDPGSFSGNTIYF.

The gene calls are TRBV19 and TRBJ1-3; 8 bases line up with TRBD1. This CDR3 has 16 amino acids. V lost 7 bases and J lost 0; bases outside the gene matches: 8. Germline CDR1 reads LNHDA; CDR2 reads SQIVND (reference sequence). CDR3 bases: TGTGCCAGTACGGACAGGGCGATGTACTCTGGAAACACCATATATTTT. Protein product: CASTDRAMYSGNTIYF.

The rearrangement uses TRBV19 and TRBJ1-6, with D perhaps matching TRBD1 (5 bases). Germline V CDR1 and CDR2: LNHDA, SQIVND (reference sequence). This CDR3 has 15 amino acids. V gave up 5 bases and J gave up 6 bases, with 14 bases separating them. The CDR3 bases are TGTGCCAGTAGTTACGCCCGGGGGATTAATTCACCCCTCCACTTT. Its translation is CASSYARGINSPLHF.

The rearrangement uses TRBV18 and TRBJ2-2; 7 bases align to TRBD1. This CDR3 spans 15 amino acids. V shed 4 bases, J shed 0 bases, and the junction held 2 bases outside the gene matches. Germline CDR1 reads KGHSH; CDR2 reads LQKENI. In nucleotides, the CDR3 is TGTGCCAGCTCACTAGACAGGGCGAACACCGGGGAGCTGTTTTTT. As protein: CASSLDRANTGELFF.

The chain joins TRBV4-3 to TRBJ1-1; 7 bases agree with TRBD1. After removal of 2 bases from V and 5 bases from J, the junction contained 2 bases not matched to a gene. Looked up from germline, CDR1 is LGHNA and CDR2 is YSLEER. This CDR3 region has 13 residues. This CDR3 is CASSQTGVTEAFF. The CDR3 DNA follows: TGCGCCAGCAGCCAAACAGGGGTTACTGAAGCTTTCTTT.

The chain links TRBV11-2 to TRBJ2-7, with D possibly matching TRBD2 (6 bases). V shed 5 bases and J shed 3 bases, with 14 bases lying between them. The CDR3 loop spans 14 amino acids. Germline CDR1 is SGHAT and CDR2 is FQNNGV. CDR3 coding DNA: TGTGCCAGCAGCCAGATTCGGGGGAACTACGAGCAGTACTTC. Translation: CASSQIRGNYEQYF.

There are a few counts of this clone. This chain uses TRBV19 with TRBJ2-7, with D tentatively TRBD2 (5 bases). Germline V gene lookup returns CDR1 LNHDA and CDR2 SQIVND (reference sequence). V gave up 4 bases and J gave up 7 bases, with 14 bases separating them. The CDR3 loop spans 13 amino acids. In DNA form, the CDR3 reads TGTGCCAGTAGTAAGATTAGGTCGGGGGAGCAGTACTTC. It encodes CASSKIRSGEQYF.

This chain joins TRBV6-1 and TRBJ1-5; the match to TRBD1 covers 9 bases. The V segment lost 7 bases and the J segment 7 bases; nucleotides outside the gene matches: 5. The CDR3 covers 13 residues. Germline CDR1 is MNHNS and CDR2 is SASEGT. In DNA, the CDR3 is TGTGCCAGCATGGGGGACAGGGTGCAGCCCCAGCATTTT. The encoded protein is CASMGDRVQPQHF.

The rearrangement joins TRBV27 to TRBJ1-1, with a tentative D call TRBD1 (5 bases). Germline V gene sequence: CDR1 MNHEY, CDR2 SMNVEV (reference sequence). The CDR3 covers 15 residues. Trimming removed 7 bases at V and 4 bases at J, with 19 bases between. The CDR3 is CASNRASGVGTEAFF. The CDR3 DNA reads TGTGCCAGCAACCGAGCGTCGGGGGTAGGCACTGAAGCTTTCTTT.

This clone was counted a few times. The identical CDR3 is also encoded by other nucleotide sequences in the sample. V is TRBV9 and J is TRBJ1-6; D may be TRBD1 (6 bases). CDR1 and CDR2 from the germline V gene are SGDLS and YYNGEE. V was pared by 0 bases and J by 7 bases, with 8 bases between. The CDR3 contains 14 residues. CDR3 sequence (DNA): TGTGCCAGCAGCGTAGCGCAGGGGAATTCACCCCTCCACTTT. Its translation is CASSVAQGNSPLHF.

Concerning this clone: The junction departs from germline at one end; a sequencing error may be responsible. Other DNA variants within this sample encode the same CDR3. The chain uses TRBV5-6 and TRBJ1-3, with 8 bases identical to TRBD1. The CDR3 has 15 amino acids. CDR1 is SGHDT and CDR2 is YYEEEE in the germline V gene. CDR3 loop: CASSLDRVGGNTIYF. The CDR3 nucleotides are TGTGCCAGCAGTTTGGACAGGGTGGGCGGAAACACCATATATTTT.

The genes are TRBV15 and TRBJ1-2; D unresolved. CDR1 is LNHNV and CDR2 is YYDKDF in the germline V gene (reference sequence). Trimming left V 1 base short and J 7 bases short, with 13 bases between. The CDR3 is 14 residues long. The CDR3 sequence is CATSRVTAPGGYTF. Here the CDR3 DNA reads TGTGCCACCAGCAGAGTAACTGCTCCGGGTGGCTACACCTTC.

The chain joins TRBV11-2 to TRBJ2-1; 8 positions match TRBD2. The J segment lost 7 bases and the V segment lost 4 bases, leaving 6 bases of the junction unmatched. Germline V gene data show CDR1 as SGHAT and CDR2 as FQNNGV. The CDR3 extends over 14 amino acids. The CDR3 coding sequence is TGTGCCAGCAGCTCCTTGCGGGGGGTAAATGAGCAGTTCTTC. It specifies CASSSLRGVNEQFF.

The gene calls are TRBV28 and TRBJ1-2, with TRBD1 matching over 9 bases. Per the germline V gene, CDR1 is MDHEN and CDR2 is SYDVKM. Trimming took 2 bases from V and 4 from J; bases not matched to a gene: 8. CDR3 length equals 16 residues. In DNA form, the CDR3 reads TGTGCCAGCAGTTTAAAGGGGACAGGGACTCTCTATGGCTACACCTTC. Translating gives CASSLKGTGTLYGYTF.

The chain is built from TRBV28 and TRBJ1-2, with D possibly TRBD1 on 5 matching bases. The V end was cut by 8 bases, the J end by 4 bases, with 11 bases between. The CDR3 is 12 amino acids. Germline CDR1 reads MDHEN; CDR2 reads SYDVKM. The CDR3 spells CASSGGGYGYTF. CDR3 nucleotides: TGTGCCAGCTCGGGCGGGGGCTATGGCTACACCTTC.

The rearrangement links TRBV29-1 to TRBJ2-3; 9 nucleotides agree with TRBD2. Looked up from germline, CDR1 is SQVTM and CDR2 is ANQGSEA. The CDR3 runs 13 residues. V dropped 7 bases and J dropped 4; count of bases not matched to a gene: 6. The CDR3 here is CSGRGGGPDTQYF. The CDR3 coding sequence is TGCAGCGGGCGCGGGGGGGGACCAGATACGCAGTATTTT.

The gene calls are TRBV19 and TRBJ1-1, with D maybe TRBD1 (6 bases). Germline values: CDR1 LNHDA, CDR2 SQIVND (reference sequence). V lost 3 bases to trimming and J lost 4 bases, with 15 bases between them. The CDR3 runs to 15 residues. The CDR3 here is CASSISSGASTEAFF. The DNA of the CDR3 is TGTGCCAGTAGTATTAGTTCAGGGGCGAGCACTGAAGCTTTCTTT.

CDR3 loop: CASSLLMGATEAFF. The CDR3 bases are TGTGCCAGCAGTTTATTGATGGGAGCCACTGAAGCTTTCTTT. The chain has TRBV27 and TRBJ1-1, with D unresolved. Looked up from germline, CDR1 is MNHEY and CDR2 is SMNVEV (reference sequence). Between the trimmed V and J ends, which lost 1 base and 4 bases, there was a span of 10 bases. The CDR3 length is 14 residues.

The chain uses TRBV18 and TRBJ1-1; a weak D match, TRBD1 (5 bases). Trimming removed 1 base from V and 3 bases from J, with 6 bases in between. This CDR3 has 13 amino acids. Germline V gives CDR1 KGHSH, CDR2 LQKENI. The DNA of the CDR3 is TGTGCCAGCTCACCACAGGGGTACACTGAAGCTTTCTTT. Translation: CASSPQGYTEAFF.

This chain connects TRBV5-1 to TRBJ2-1; 13 bases agree with TRBD2. This CDR3 has 17 amino acids. Germline lookup yields CDR1 SGHRS and CDR2 YFSETQ. The J segment lost 0 bases and the V segment lost 4 bases, leaving 4 bases of the junction unmatched. The CDR3 nucleotides are TGCGCCAGCAGCCAAACTAGCGGGGGGGGCTCCTACAATGAGCAGTTCTTC. This codes for CASSQTSGGGSYNEQFF.